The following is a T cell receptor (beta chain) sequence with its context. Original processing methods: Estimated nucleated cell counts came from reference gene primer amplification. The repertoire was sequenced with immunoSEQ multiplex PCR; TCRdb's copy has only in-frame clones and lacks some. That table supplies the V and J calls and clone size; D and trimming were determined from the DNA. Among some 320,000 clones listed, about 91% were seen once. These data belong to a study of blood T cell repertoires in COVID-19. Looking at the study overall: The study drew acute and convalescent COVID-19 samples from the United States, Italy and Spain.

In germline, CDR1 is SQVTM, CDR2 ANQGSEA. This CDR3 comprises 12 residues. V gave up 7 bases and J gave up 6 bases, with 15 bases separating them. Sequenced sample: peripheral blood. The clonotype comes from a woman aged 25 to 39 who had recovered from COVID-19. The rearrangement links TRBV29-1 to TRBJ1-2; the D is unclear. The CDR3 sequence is CSGRTRQDGYTF. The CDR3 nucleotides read TGCAGCGGGCGGACTCGGCAGGATGGCTACACCTTC. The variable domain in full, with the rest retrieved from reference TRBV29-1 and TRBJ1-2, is SAVISQKPSRDICQRGTSLTIQCQVDSQVTMMFWYRQQPGQSLTLIATANQGSEATYESGFVIDKFPISRPNLTFSTLTVSNMSPEDSSIYLCSGRTRQDGYTFGSGTRLTVV.